The present T cell receptor (beta chain) was sequenced within a study of T-cell reconstitution after alpha-beta-depleted transplantation in children. This clonotype was detected ten times or more. The germline gives CDR1 SGDLS, CDR2 YYNGEE. V gave up 4 bases and J gave up 2 bases, with 13 bases separating them. The CDR3 has 15 amino acids. A TCRbeta library incorporating unique molecular identifiers was prepared. One entry per CDR3 protein results from TCRdb running MiXCR on the PCR reads. The table lists some 240,000 distinct CDR3 sequences, around 9.7% of them singletons. The chain has TRBV9 and TRBJ1-3; TRBD1 is a possible D gene (5 bases). This receptor was obtained from a human donor who donated a stem cell graft to a child with SCID. Sequences were derived from PBMCs from the stem cell graft donor, sampled from the stem cell graft. This chain's CDR3 is CASSHPRGAGNTIYF. CDR3 nucleotide sequence: TGTGCCAGCAGCCATCCTAGGGGAGCTGGAAACACCATATATTTT.